Listed below are T cell receptor beta chains from one sample, sequenced in a study of memory B cells and T cells in multiple sclerosis. No antigens are known for them. TCRdb's table, derived via immunoSEQ multiplex PCR, lists solely in-frame clones and lacks some. The table records under 50,000 clones, over 75% of them present only once. The sequencing input was PBMCs from blood kept in culture. These receptors all stem from a human donor with multiple sclerosis. Both conserved end residues are part of each CDR3. The D gene is left open where the match is weak. Part of the rows lack a size; the others show once, few, many or a class for expanded clones.

j_call: TRBJ2-3
d_call: TRBD2
v_call: TRBV7-9
clone_size: NA
cdr3_aa: CASSTPLRRGGPTDTQYF
cdr3_nt: TGTGCCAGCAGCACCCCCCTGCGGCGGGGGGGCCCCACAGATACGCAGTATTTT

j_call: TRBJ1-1
d_call: NA
v_call: TRBV6-5
clone_size: NA
cdr3_aa: CASSYGEEAFF
cdr3_nt: TGTGCCAGCAGTTACGGAGAAGAAGCTTTCTTT

j_call: TRBJ1-1
d_call: NA
v_call: TRBV7-2
clone_size: NA
cdr3_aa: CASSLEGDMNTEAFF
cdr3_nt: TGTGCCAGCAGCTTAGAGGGGGATATGAACACTGAAGCTTTCTTT

j_call: TRBJ2-7
d_call: TRBD1
v_call: TRBV28
clone_size: NA
cdr3_aa: CASSQDRGLSYEQYF
cdr3_nt: TGTGCCAGCAGCCAGGACAGGGGGCTGTCCTACGAGCAGTACTTC

j_call: TRBJ1-4
d_call: NA
v_call: TRBV19
clone_size: few
cdr3_aa: CASMLGTGEKLFF
cdr3_nt: TGTGCCAGTATGCTGGGTACAGGAGAAAAACTGTTTTTT

j_call: TRBJ1-5
d_call: NA
v_call: TRBV28
clone_size: NA
cdr3_aa: CASNGGAGTDQPQHF
cdr3_nt: TGTGCCAGCAATGGCGGGGCAGGGACGGATCAGCCCCAGCATTTT

j_call: TRBJ2-2
d_call: NA
v_call: TRBV9
clone_size: NA
cdr3_aa: CASSVAYVGVNTGELFF
cdr3_nt: TGTGCCAGCAGCGTAGCTTATGTGGGGGTGAACACCGGGGAGCTGTTTTTT

j_call: TRBJ2-3
d_call: TRBD2
v_call: TRBV15
clone_size: few
cdr3_aa: CATSRDLGTSGEGVPDTLPDTQYF
cdr3_nt: TGTGCCACCAGCAGAGATCTCGGGACTAGCGGGGAGGGCGTACCGGACACACTCCCAGATACGCAGTATTTT

j_call: TRBJ1-2
d_call: TRBD1
v_call: TRBV5-1
clone_size: NA
cdr3_aa: CASTPRTGGEYGYTF
cdr3_nt: TGCGCCAGCACCCCCCGCACAGGGGGAGAATATGGCTACACCTTC

j_call: TRBJ2-2
d_call: TRBD1
v_call: TRBV6-6
clone_size: NA
cdr3_aa: CASSYTDRGNTGELFF
cdr3_nt: TGTGCCAGCAGTTACACAGACAGGGGGAACACCGGGGAGCTGTTTTTT

j_call: TRBJ1-5
d_call: NA
v_call: TRBV6-1
clone_size: NA
cdr3_aa: CASSDFVAGNQPQHF
cdr3_nt: TGTGCCAGCAGTGATTTCGTAGCAGGCAATCAGCCCCAGCATTTT

j_call: TRBJ1-2
d_call: NA
v_call: TRBV5-6
clone_size: NA
cdr3_aa: CASSQSLNSGYTF
cdr3_nt: TGTGCCAGCAGTCAGAGCTTAAACAGTGGCTACACCTTC

j_call: TRBJ2-3
d_call: NA
v_call: TRBV5-1
clone_size: NA
cdr3_aa: CASSLRTGESTDTQYF
cdr3_nt: TGCGCCAGCAGCTTGCGAACGGGGGAGAGCACAGATACGCAGTATTTT

j_call: TRBJ1-1
d_call: NA
v_call: TRBV6-5
clone_size: NA
cdr3_aa: CASRGPTLNTEAFF
cdr3_nt: TGTGCCAGCAGGGGGCCAACCTTGAACACTGAAGCTTTCTTT

j_call: TRBJ2-7
d_call: NA
v_call: TRBV19
clone_size: NA
cdr3_aa: CASSKDRAYEQYF
cdr3_nt: TGTGCCAGTAGCAAGGACAGAGCCTACGAGCAGTACTTC

j_call: TRBJ1-5
d_call: TRBD1
v_call: TRBV5-6
clone_size: NA
cdr3_aa: CASSFLTGNQPQHF
cdr3_nt: TGTGCCAGCAGCTTTTTGACAGGGAATCAGCCCCAGCATTTT

j_call: TRBJ1-2
d_call: NA
v_call: TRBV29-1
clone_size: NA
cdr3_aa: CSVSREAGYTF
cdr3_nt: TGCAGCGTTTCACGGGAAGCTGGCTACACCTTC

j_call: TRBJ2-6
d_call: NA
v_call: TRBV28
clone_size: NA
cdr3_aa: CASSRQVIPNVLTF
cdr3_nt: TGTGCCAGCAGCAGACAGGTTATCCCCAACGTCCTGACTTTC

j_call: TRBJ2-7
d_call: NA
v_call: TRBV30
clone_size: once
cdr3_aa: CAWAWSSYEQYF
cdr3_nt: TGTGCCTGGGCCTGGAGCTCCTACGAGCAGTACTTC

j_call: TRBJ2-2
d_call: NA
v_call: TRBV5-6
clone_size: NA
cdr3_aa: CASSRGRMNTGELFF
cdr3_nt: TGTGCCAGCAGCCGGGGCAGGATGAACACCGGGGAGCTGTTTTTT

j_call: TRBJ2-1
d_call: TRBD2
v_call: TRBV29-1
clone_size: NA
cdr3_aa: CSVEEVGTISEQFF
cdr3_nt: TGCAGCGTTGAAGAAGTTGGGACTATCAGTGAGCAGTTCTTC

j_call: TRBJ2-7
d_call: TRBD1
v_call: TRBV6-4
clone_size: few
cdr3_aa: CARSGTASYEQYF
cdr3_nt: TGTGCCAGATCCGGGACAGCAAGCTACGAGCAGTACTTC

j_call: TRBJ1-4
d_call: NA
v_call: TRBV19
clone_size: NA
cdr3_aa: CASSIGWNEKLFF
cdr3_nt: TGTGCCAGTAGTATAGGGTGGAATGAAAAACTGTTTTTT